Following are 25 T cell receptor beta chains from one sample sequenced in a study of blood T cell repertoires in COVID-19. The method was immunoSEQ multiplex PCR; TCRdb's version includes in-frame clones alone and lacks a portion of them. The table has about 260,000 clones, 87% seen once. The specimen was peripheral blood. The receptors were sampled from a woman aged 40 to 50 who had recovered from COVID-19.

The J gene is TRBJ1-5, the V gene TRBV9, with no clear D. Germline V gives CDR1 SGDLS, CDR2 YYNGEE. CDR3 length: 15 residues. V lost 2 bases, J lost 1 base, and 10 bases lay in between. CDR3 in DNA: TGTGCCAGCAGCGTTAGTCCCCTGAGCAATCAGCCCCAGCATTTT. Its translation is CASSVSPLSNQPQHF.

The J gene is TRBJ1-2, the V gene TRBV5-1; 7 bases fit TRBD1. This CDR3 has 14 residues. V lost 0 bases to trimming and J lost 8 bases; unmatched junction nucleotides: 7. From germline, CDR1 is SGHRS and CDR2 YFSETQ. The CDR3 region has the DNA TGCGCCAGCAGCTTGGCCAGTCGACAGGGCGGCTACACCTTC. Protein sequence: CASSLASRQGGYTF.

V is TRBV5-1 and J is TRBJ2-7; 14 positions agree with TRBD2. Trimming removed 3 bases from V and 1 base from J; junction bases left unmatched: 9. The CDR3 runs to 18 residues. Per germline, CDR1 SGHRS and CDR2 YFSETQ. CDR3 in DNA: TGCGCCAGCAGCTCCGGACTAGCGGGGGGCCTAAGATCCTACGAGCAGTACTTC. It yields the protein CASSSGLAGGLRSYEQYF. The whole variable domain, remainder taken from reference TRBV5-1 and TRBJ2-7, is KAGVTQTPRYLIKTRGQQVTLSCSPISGHRSVSWYQQTPGQGLQFLFEYFSETQRNKGNFPGRFSGRQFSNSRSEMNVSTLELGDSALYLCASSSGLAGGLRSYEQYFGPGTRLTVT.

The chain carries TRBV11-2 and TRBJ2-3, with 10 bases aligning to TRBD2. CDR1 SGHAT and CDR2 FQNNGV come from the germline V gene. V shed 1 base, J shed 3 bases, and the junction held 4 bases outside the gene matches. This CDR3 region has 16 residues. DNA for the CDR3: TGTGCCAGCAGCTTAGTGCCTAGCGGGGGTACAGATACGCAGTATTTT. Residues: CASSLVPSGGTDTQYF.

The chain combines TRBV6-5 with TRBJ2-4; TRBD2 matches 7 bases. This CDR3 is 11 amino acids long. V gave up 7 bases and J gave up 10 bases; unmatched junction bases: 4. The germline CDR1 and CDR2 sequences are MNHEY and SVGAGI. The CDR3 is CASTGGNIQYF. The CDR3 DNA is TGTGCCAGCACCGGGGGGAATATTCAGTACTTC.

The chain has TRBV5-6 and TRBJ1-6; 8 bases are shared with TRBD1. V gave up 2 bases and J gave up 7 bases; unmatched junction bases: 5. This CDR3 spans 15 amino acids. CDR1 is SGHDT and CDR2 is YYEEEE in the germline V gene. CDR3 sequence (DNA): TGTGCCAGCAGCTTTCGGGACAGGTTCAATTCACCCCTCCACTTT. Translating it yields CASSFRDRFNSPLHF.

The chain uses TRBV5-6 and TRBJ2-3; 10 bases agree with TRBD1. V dropped 4 bases and J dropped 5; count of bases not matched to a gene: 10. The CDR3 contains 16 residues. Germline CDR1 reads SGHDT; CDR2 reads YYEEEE. The CDR3 region is CASSLGQGSWIDTQYF. CDR3 nucleotide sequence: TGTGCCAGCAGCCTGGGACAGGGGTCGTGGATAGATACGCAGTATTTT.

On this clone itself: This likely comes from a read error, as the CDR3 has no conserved phenylalanine or tryptophan at its end. No DNA is shown, since the ends of the CDR3 on it are uncertain; the CDR3 is the one TCRdb lists. This chain uses TRBV5-4 with TRBJ2-7; the DNA was not compared with TRBD1, the D call given in the table. Germline CDR1 reads SGHNT; CDR2 reads YYREEE (reference sequence). Inclusive of both ends, the CDR3 amounts to 15 amino acids. The CDR3 is CASSPLTSTGSHMVY.

This chain joins TRBV5-5 and TRBJ2-7; 8 nucleotides agree with TRBD1. CDR1 is SGHKS and CDR2 is YYEKEE in the germline V gene (reference sequence). V shed 0 bases, J shed 2 bases, and the junction held 4 bases outside the gene matches. CDR3 length: 15 amino acids. CDR3 residues: CASSLGTGTTYEQYF. The CDR3 nucleotides read TGTGCCAGCAGCTTGGGGACAGGGACAACCTACGAGCAGTACTTC. The full variable domain, rest sourced from reference TRBV5-5 and TRBJ2-7, is DAGVTQSPTHLIKTRGQQVTLRCSPISGHKSVSWYQQVLGQGPQFIFQYYEKEERGRGNFPDRFSARQFPNYSSELNVNALLLGDSALYLCASSLGTGTTYEQYFGPGTRLTVT.

This chain joins TRBV5-1 and TRBJ1-2; 8 bases map to TRBD1. Germline assignment: CDR1 SGHRS and CDR2 YFSETQ. The CDR3 extends over 14 amino acids. V dropped 6 bases and J dropped 3; count of bases not matched to a gene: 7. As DNA, the CDR3 is TGCGCCAGCACCATTGGGACAGGATACTATGGCTACACCTTC. It yields the protein CASTIGTGYYGYTF.

The chain recombines TRBV19 with TRBJ1-1; 7 bases are a match to TRBD1. The CDR3 consists of 12 residues. CDR1 and CDR2 from the germline V gene are LNHDA and SQIVND (reference sequence). J gave up 5 bases and V 7 bases, and 4 bases lay outside the gene matches. The CDR3 loop reads CASIGGLTEAFF. DNA for the CDR3: TGTGCCAGTATAGGGGGCCTTACTGAAGCTTTCTTT. The whole variable domain, filled in from reference TRBV19 and TRBJ1-1, reads DGGITQSPKYLFRKEGQNVTLSCEQNLNHDAMYWYRQDPGQGLRLIYYSQIVNDFQKGDIAEGYSVSREKKESFPLTVTSAQKNPTAFYLCASIGGLTEAFFGQGTRLTVV.

The chain couples TRBV19 to TRBJ1-2; 8 positions match TRBD1. The ends lost 4 bases at V and 7 bases at J; junction bases unmatched: 8. CDR1 is LNHDA and CDR2 is SQIVND in the germline V gene (reference sequence). This CDR3 is 14 amino acids long. The CDR3 DNA reads TGTGCCAGTAGTACCTACAGGGGGACGGGTGGCTACACCTTC. Translating gives CASSTYRGTGGYTF.

The V and J genes are TRBV11-2 and TRBJ1-1, with 7 nucleotides matching TRBD1. Unmatched junction bases numbered 4, after V lost 2 bases and J lost 4 bases. Germline assignment: CDR1 SGHAT and CDR2 FQNNGV. The CDR3 has 14 residues. CDR3 in DNA: TGTGCCAGCAGCTTATCAGCAGGGGGCACTGAAGCTTTCTTT. Translating gives CASSLSAGGTEAFF.

This clone was observed a few times. The CDR3 DNA reads as TGTGCCAGCAGCCTAGCGGGGGCCGGGGAGCTGTTTTTT. Encoded protein: CASSLAGAGELFF. The rearrangement links TRBV7-3 to TRBJ2-2; TRBD2 aligns across 10 bases. CDR3 length: 13 amino acids. Losses at the gene ends were 5 bases for V and 6 bases for J; bases not matched to a gene: 0. The germline CDR1 and CDR2 sequences are SGHTA and FQGTGA.

The chain is built from TRBV7-9 and TRBJ1-2; 8 bases fit TRBD1. CDR3 size: 14 residues. V lost 5 bases to trimming and J lost 4 bases; unmatched junction nucleotides: 6. Germline V gene sequence: CDR1 SEHNR, CDR2 FQNEAQ (reference sequence). The CDR3 protein is CASSIDRGTYGYTF. The CDR3 region has the DNA TGTGCCAGCAGCATCGACAGGGGAACCTATGGCTACACCTTC.

In its sample, this clone was seen once. V usage is TRBV28 and J usage is TRBJ1-2; TRBD1 might be the D (5 bases). Germline CDR1 is MDHEN and CDR2 is SYDVKM. The CDR3 runs to 13 residues. The ends were cut back, 5 bases at V and 8 bases at J, with 15 bases in the middle. CDR3 bases: TGTGCCAGCAGTCGCGGGGGTGCCCGCGGCTACACCTTC. Residues: CASSRGGARGYTF.

The CDR3 nucleotides read TGTGCCAGCAGTGATTGGGGGGGACAGCCCCAGCATTTT. The encoded protein is CASSDWGGQPQHF. The V gene is TRBV6-1, the J gene TRBJ1-5; D may be TRBD1 (5 bases). Per the germline V gene, CDR1 is MNHNS and CDR2 is SASEGT. CDR3 length equals 13 residues. Trimming removed 3 bases from V and 7 bases from J, with 10 bases in between.

V usage is TRBV11-2 and J usage is TRBJ1-1; 8 bases agree with TRBD1. V shed 7 bases, J shed 1 base, and the junction held 5 bases outside the gene matches. The germline V gene has CDR1 SGHAT and CDR2 FQNNGV. This CDR3 has 14 residues. The CDR3 nucleotides read TGTGCCAGCACCTACAGGGGGAAGAACACTGAAGCTTTCTTT. It codes for CASTYRGKNTEAFF.

The CDR3 nucleotides are TGTGCCAGAAGCTTTAAAGGGGGTCTATACAATGAGCAGTTCTTC. The encoded protein is CARSFKGGLYNEQFF. V is TRBV5-3 and J is TRBJ2-1, with a weak D call TRBD1 (6 bases). TRBV5-3 is an open reading frame whose function is uncertain. Trimming stripped 2 bases from V and 4 bases from J, with 13 bases between. This CDR3 has 15 amino acids.

The J gene is TRBJ1-2, the V gene TRBV11-2, with 9 bases lining up with TRBD1. Germline assignment: CDR1 SGHAT and CDR2 FQNNGV. The ends lost 2 bases at V and 4 bases at J; junction bases unmatched: 5. This CDR3 spans 15 amino acids. This CDR3 is CASSLSTGGAYGYTF. The CDR3 DNA follows: TGTGCCAGCAGCTTATCAACAGGGGGCGCCTATGGCTACACCTTC.

A single count supports this clone. CDR3 DNA: TGTGCCAGCAGTTACCGGGACAGGGGAACCCTCGATGAGCAGTTCTTC. Translated, it gives CASSYRDRGTLDEQFF. The V gene is TRBV6-2 or TRBV6-3, the J gene TRBJ2-1, with 10 bases lining up with TRBD1. Trimming at V came to 2 bases and at J to 8 bases, leaving 9 bases not matched to a gene. Germline V gene lookup returns CDR1 MNHEY and CDR2 SVGEGT. The CDR3 consists of 16 residues.

The V gene is TRBV27, the J gene TRBJ1-5, with D perhaps matching TRBD1 (5 bases). Trimming pared 5 bases from V and 6 bases from J, leaving 11 bases between. CDR1 is MNHEY and CDR2 is SMNVEV in the germline V gene (reference sequence). The CDR3 totals 13 residues. The CDR3 DNA is TGTGCCAGCAGTCCACAGGCCTTTCAGCCCCAGCATTTT. Encoded protein: CASSPQAFQPQHF.

V is TRBV6-1 and J is TRBJ2-1, with 10 bases matching TRBD1. The V segment lost 4 bases and the J segment 7 bases; nucleotides outside the gene matches: 10. The V gene's germline CDR1 is MNHNS and CDR2 SASEGT. The CDR3 loop spans 16 amino acids. The CDR3, as DNA: TGTGCCAGCAGTGCCTCAAGACAGGGGGCGCGTAATGAGCAGTTCTTC. Translated, it gives CASSASRQGARNEQFF.

The chain employs TRBV4-3 and TRBJ2-2; a possible D gene is TRBD1 (6 bases). CDR3 length: 14 amino acids. CDR1 and CDR2 (germline): LGHNA, YSLEER. The V gene lost 4 bases and the J gene lost 4 bases, with 10 bases spanning the gap. The CDR3 DNA sequence: TGCGCCAGCAGCCGTACAGGGAGCACCGGGGAGCTGTTTTTT. It codes for CASSRTGSTGELFF.

This chain joins TRBV5-4 and TRBJ2-1, with 8 bases that match TRBD2. Germline CDR1 SGHNT, CDR2 YYREEE (reference sequence). The CDR3 extends over 16 amino acids. V lost 3 bases and J lost 4; bases outside the gene matches: 9. CDR3 protein: CASSSPPGGGYNEQFF. CDR3 nucleotide sequence: TGTGCCAGCAGCTCCCCTCCCGGGGGGGGTTACAATGAGCAGTTCTTC.